This T cell receptor (beta chain) was captured by sequencing in a study of shared clonotypes between healthy human individuals. This CDR3 spans 15 amino acids. Germline CDR1 MNHEY, CDR2 SMNVEV (reference sequence). J gave up 5 bases and V 4 bases, and 8 bases lay outside the gene matches. In the study's own analysis: ImmunoSEQ sequences covered only the junction and lacked quality scores; filtering therefore differed. Data came from immunoSEQ multiplex PCR; TCRdb stores just in-frame clones and leaves some out. V and J calls and clone size are those listed in that table; D and trimming were worked out from the DNA. The repertoire holds some 1,600,000 clones, 95% to 99% seen once, with 0.4% to 0.55% in the top ten.

The chain employs TRBV27 and TRBJ2-1; TRBD1 agrees at 7 bases. The receptor was derived from a man aged 25-40 years in good health. Sequencing used naive CD4+ T cells sorted from blood. Subset denoted: CD45RA+ positively selected. CDR3 in DNA: TGTGCCAGCAGTTCCCCGGACAGGCAAAACAATGAGCAGTTCTTC. This encodes CASSSPDRQNNEQFF.